Presented here are 3 T cell receptor beta chains from one specimen sequenced in a study of human T cells and chemical hapten exposure. TCRdb re-called the RACE reads with MiXCR, one entry per CDR3 protein. The sample has about 130,000 distinct CDR3 sequences, roughly 9% seen once. As for time point: healthy volunteer bleed at 2 weeks. The study extracted total RNA from unfractionated whole blood. The specimen was whole blood. The source is a male donor in good health. Some clones in this sample may be carry-over from other donors' samples.

At least ten counts were recorded for this clonotype. This chain joins TRBV29-1 and TRBJ2-2; D not certain. Deletions cut 6 bases from V and 0 bases from J, with 8 bases between. Germline values: CDR1 SQVTM, CDR2 ANQGSEA. The CDR3 covers 13 residues. CDR3 amino acids: CSVATSNTGELFF. The CDR3 region has the DNA TGCAGCGTGGCAACATCGAACACCGGGGAGCTGTTTTTT.

This clonotype was found a few times. The chain uses TRBV9 and TRBJ2-7; TRBD1 aligns across 9 bases. CDR1 and CDR2 (germline): SGDLS, YYNGEE. The V and J ends lost 2 bases and 3 bases, in that order; junction bases with no gene match: 3. The CDR3 is 14 amino acids. CDR3 coding DNA: TGTGCCAGCAGCGTCGGGACAGGGCTCTACGAGCAGTACTTC. Translating it yields CASSVGTGLYEQYF.

This clonotype was seen only a few times. The chain links TRBV3-1 to TRBJ2-7; 9 nucleotides line up with TRBD1. The CDR3 is 15 residues long. With 0 bases clipped from V and 2 bases from J, the junction kept 2 bases outside the gene matches. Looked up from germline, CDR1 is LGHDT and CDR2 is YNNKEL (reference sequence). CDR3 DNA: TGTGCCAGCAGCCAAGAAACAGGGGGCCCCTACGAGCAGTACTTC. It encodes CASSQETGGPYEQYF.